This TCR beta chain was sequenced in a study of cytomegalovirus exposure and HLA in healthy donors. Primers for the PCR totalled 60 Vbeta and 13 Jbeta. Clones were read by immunoSEQ multiplex PCR, and TCRdb kept only the in-frame ones, dropping some. The profile covers around 150,000 clones, with about 70% appearing a single time and 4.5% taken by the ten largest. Trimming removed 1 base at V and 10 bases at J, with 14 bases between. Germline CDR1 MNHEY, CDR2 SMNVEV (reference sequence). The CDR3 loop spans 15 amino acids. The sequence was collected from a woman aged 18-29 years in good health and CMV-seropositive. Material: PBMCs. This chain uses TRBV27 with TRBJ1-6, with D perhaps TRBD1 (6 bases). The CDR3 DNA reads TGTGCCAGCAGTTTATTGGGGGCTTCGGAATCACCCCTCCACTTT. Protein product: CASSLLGASESPLHF.